A single sample is the source of the 5 T cell receptor beta chains below, sequenced in a study of siplizumab effects on memory and regulatory T cells. Repertoires were generated with immunoSEQ multiplex PCR, while TCRdb's copy carries only in-frame clones and drops some. Of 50,000 to 70,000 clones in the sample, just over 95% were seen once. Material: naive CD8+ T cells sorted from blood. The receptors come from a human donor in good health.

The chain recombines TRBV2 with TRBJ2-6; TRBD1 matches 7 bases. CDR1 is SNHLY and CDR2 is FYNNEI in the germline V gene. V lost 8 bases, J lost 3 bases, and 13 bases stayed unmatched. CDR3 length: 17 amino acids. This CDR3 reads CASWVGQGVVGANVLTF. The CDR3 nucleotides are TGTGCCAGCTGGGTGGGGCAGGGGGTAGTTGGGGCCAACGTCCTGACTTTC.

The chain employs TRBV6-5 and TRBJ1-3, with D uncertain. Deletions cut 6 bases from V and 0 bases from J, with 6 bases between. CDR1 is MNHEY, CDR2 SVGAGI, per germline. This CDR3 spans 13 amino acids. CDR3 residues: CASRFFSGNTIYF. CDR3 coding DNA: TGTGCCAGCAGATTCTTCTCTGGAAACACCATATATTTT.

The J gene is TRBJ2-3, the V gene TRBV2; unclear D gene. Trimming cost V 3 bases and J 4 bases, with 2 bases left between them. Looked up from germline, CDR1 is SNHLY and CDR2 is FYNNEI. CDR3 size: 11 residues. The CDR3 nucleotides are TGTGCCAGCAGTGAGTCAGATACGCAGTATTTT. This sequence encodes CASSESDTQYF. Filled out from reference TRBV2 and TRBJ2-3, the complete variable domain reads EPEVTQTPSHQVTQMGQEVILRCVPISNHLYFYWYRQILGQKVEFLVSFYNNEISEKSEIFDDQFSVERPDGSNFTLKIRSTKLEDSAMYFCASSESDTQYFGPGTRLTVL.

The chain links TRBV9 to TRBJ2-7, with D unresolved. Per the germline V gene, CDR1 is SGDLS and CDR2 is YYNGEE. This CDR3 comprises 14 residues. The V and J ends lost 3 bases and 1 base respectively, with 11 bases between them. CDR3 nucleotides: TGTGCCAGCAGCGCTATGACGGAATCCTACGAGCAGTACTTC. This codes for CASSAMTESYEQYF.

The V call is TRBV29-1, the J call TRBJ2-3; 9 bases match TRBD2. Germline trimming cut 6 bases from V and 1 base from J; bases unmatched to any gene: 11. This CDR3 has 16 residues. The germline V gene encodes CDR1 SQVTM and CDR2 ANQGSEA. The CDR3 DNA reads TGCAGCGTCGCTCCAAGCGCGGGGGGGGGCACAGATACGCAGTATTTT. Translating it yields CSVAPSAGGGTDTQYF.